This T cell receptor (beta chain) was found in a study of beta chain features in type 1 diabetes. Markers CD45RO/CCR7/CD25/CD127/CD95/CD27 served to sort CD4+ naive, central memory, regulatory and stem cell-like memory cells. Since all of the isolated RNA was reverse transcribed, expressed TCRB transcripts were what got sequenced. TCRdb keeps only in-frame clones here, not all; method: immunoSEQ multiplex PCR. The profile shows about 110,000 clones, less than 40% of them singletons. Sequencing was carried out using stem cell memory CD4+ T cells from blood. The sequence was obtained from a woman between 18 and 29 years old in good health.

Written as DNA, the CDR3 is TGTGCCAGCAGCTCGACAGACAATCAGCCCCAGCATTTT. This encodes CASSSTDNQPQHF. V usage is TRBV11-1 and J usage is TRBJ1-5; D may be TRBD1 (5 bases). This CDR3 region has 13 residues. Trimming left V 4 bases short and J 3 bases short, with 7 bases between. Per germline, CDR1 SGHAT and CDR2 FQDESV (reference sequence).